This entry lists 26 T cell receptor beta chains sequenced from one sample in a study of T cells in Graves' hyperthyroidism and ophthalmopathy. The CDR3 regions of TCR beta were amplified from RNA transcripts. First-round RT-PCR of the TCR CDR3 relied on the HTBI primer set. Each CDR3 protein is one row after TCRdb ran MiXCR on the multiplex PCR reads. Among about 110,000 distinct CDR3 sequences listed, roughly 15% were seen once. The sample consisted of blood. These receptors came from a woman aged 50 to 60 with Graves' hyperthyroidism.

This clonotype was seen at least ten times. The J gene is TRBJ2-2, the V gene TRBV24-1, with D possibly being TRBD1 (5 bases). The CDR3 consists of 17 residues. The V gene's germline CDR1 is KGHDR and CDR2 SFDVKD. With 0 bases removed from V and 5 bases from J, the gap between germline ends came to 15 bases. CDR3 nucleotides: TGTGCCACCAGTGATTTGCGCGCGACAGATAGTACCGGGGAGCTGTTTTTT. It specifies CATSDLRATDSTGELFF.

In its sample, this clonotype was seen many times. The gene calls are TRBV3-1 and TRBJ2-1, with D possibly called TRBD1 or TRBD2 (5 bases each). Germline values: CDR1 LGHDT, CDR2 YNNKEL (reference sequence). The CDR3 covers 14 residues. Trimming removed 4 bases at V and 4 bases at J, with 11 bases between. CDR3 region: CASSRGTIYNEQFF. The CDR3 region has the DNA TGTGCCAGCAGCCGAGGGACGATTTACAATGAGCAGTTCTTC.

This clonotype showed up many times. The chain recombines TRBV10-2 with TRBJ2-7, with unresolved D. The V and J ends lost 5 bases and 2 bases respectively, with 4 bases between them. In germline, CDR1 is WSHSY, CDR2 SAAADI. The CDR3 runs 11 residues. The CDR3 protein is CASSRTYEQYF. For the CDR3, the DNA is TGCGCCAGCAGTAGGACCTACGAGCAGTACTTC.

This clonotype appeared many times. The CDR3 spells CASSTRGTEAFF. DNA of the CDR3: TGTGCCAGTAGTACCAGGGGAACTGAAGCTTTCTTT. This sequence joins TRBV19 and TRBJ1-1; possible D gene TRBD1, 6 bases. Germline V gene data show CDR1 as LNHDA and CDR2 as SQIVND (reference sequence). Trimming left V 4 bases short and J 5 bases short, with 8 bases between. The CDR3 length is 12 residues.

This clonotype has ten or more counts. CDR3 DNA sequence: TGTGCCAGCAGTGCCTACTATTATTCTAGCACAGATACGCAGTATTTT. Protein product: CASSAYYYSSTDTQYF. The chain uses TRBV27 and TRBJ2-3; D remains ambiguous. V was cut by 5 bases and J by 0 bases, with 15 bases left in between. Germline CDR1 and CDR2: MNHEY and SMNVEV (reference sequence). The CDR3 is made up of 16 amino acids.

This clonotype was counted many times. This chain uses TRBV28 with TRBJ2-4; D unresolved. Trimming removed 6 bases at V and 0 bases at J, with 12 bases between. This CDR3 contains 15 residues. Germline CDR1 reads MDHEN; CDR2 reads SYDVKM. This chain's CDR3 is CASSLRGLAKNIQYF. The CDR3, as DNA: TGTGCCAGCAGCCTGCGTGGGTTAGCCAAAAACATTCAGTACTTC.

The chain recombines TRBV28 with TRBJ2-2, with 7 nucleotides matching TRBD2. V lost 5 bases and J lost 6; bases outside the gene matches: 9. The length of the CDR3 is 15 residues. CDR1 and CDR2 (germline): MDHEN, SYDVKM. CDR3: CASSLLAAGPGELFF. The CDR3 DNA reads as TGTGCCAGCAGTCTCCTAGCGGCAGGGCCCGGGGAGCTGTTTTTT.

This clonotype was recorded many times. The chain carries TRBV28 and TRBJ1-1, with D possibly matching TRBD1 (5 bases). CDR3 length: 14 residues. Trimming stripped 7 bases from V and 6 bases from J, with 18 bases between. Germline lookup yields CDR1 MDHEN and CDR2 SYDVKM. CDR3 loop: CASTSGGVGAEAFF. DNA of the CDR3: TGTGCCAGCACCTCCGGGGGGGTCGGCGCTGAAGCTTTCTTT.

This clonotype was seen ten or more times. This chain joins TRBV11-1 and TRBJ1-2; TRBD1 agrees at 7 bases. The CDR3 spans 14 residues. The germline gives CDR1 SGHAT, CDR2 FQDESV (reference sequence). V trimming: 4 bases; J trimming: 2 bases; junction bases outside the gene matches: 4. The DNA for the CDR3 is TGTGCCAGCAGCTCACTCAGGGGGAACTATGGCTACACCTTC. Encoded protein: CASSSLRGNYGYTF.

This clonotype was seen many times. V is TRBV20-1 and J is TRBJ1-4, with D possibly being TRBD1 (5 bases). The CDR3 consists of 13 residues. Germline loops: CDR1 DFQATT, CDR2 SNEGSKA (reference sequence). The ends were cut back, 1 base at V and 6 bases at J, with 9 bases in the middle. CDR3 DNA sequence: TGCAGTGCTAGAGTCAGGGCACATGAAAAACTGTTTTTT. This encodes CSARVRAHEKLFF.

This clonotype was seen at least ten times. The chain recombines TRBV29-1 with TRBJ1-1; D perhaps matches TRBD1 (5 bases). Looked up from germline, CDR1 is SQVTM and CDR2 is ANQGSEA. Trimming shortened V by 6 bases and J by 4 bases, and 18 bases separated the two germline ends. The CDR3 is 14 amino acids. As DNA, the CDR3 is TGCAGCGTAGACCATGAGGGGTTGACCACTGAAGCTTTCTTT. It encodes CSVDHEGLTTEAFF.

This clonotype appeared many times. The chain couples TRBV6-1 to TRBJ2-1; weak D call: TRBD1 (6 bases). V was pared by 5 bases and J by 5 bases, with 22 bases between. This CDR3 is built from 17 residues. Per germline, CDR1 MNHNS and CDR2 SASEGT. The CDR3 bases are TGTGCCAGCAGTTCCCGGTTGGGGGCGGACCCAAACAATGAGCAGTTCTTC. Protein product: CASSSRLGADPNNEQFF.

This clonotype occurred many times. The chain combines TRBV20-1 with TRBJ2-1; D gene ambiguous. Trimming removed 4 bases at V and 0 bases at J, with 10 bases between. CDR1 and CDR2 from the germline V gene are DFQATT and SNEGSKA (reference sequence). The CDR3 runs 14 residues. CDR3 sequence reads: CSAKRQSSYNEQFF. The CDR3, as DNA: TGCAGTGCTAAGAGGCAGAGCTCCTACAATGAGCAGTTCTTC.

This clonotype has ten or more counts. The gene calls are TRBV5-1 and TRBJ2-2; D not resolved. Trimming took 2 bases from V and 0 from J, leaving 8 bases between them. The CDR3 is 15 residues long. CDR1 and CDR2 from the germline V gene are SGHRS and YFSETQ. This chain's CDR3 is CASSFPQSNTGELFF. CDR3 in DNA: TGCGCCAGCAGCTTCCCACAGTCGAACACCGGGGAGCTGTTTTTT.

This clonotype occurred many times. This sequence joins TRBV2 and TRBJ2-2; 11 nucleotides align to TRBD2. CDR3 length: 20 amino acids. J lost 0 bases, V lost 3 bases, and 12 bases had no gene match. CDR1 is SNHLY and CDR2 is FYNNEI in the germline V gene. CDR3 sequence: CASSEWWGLAENPNTGELFF. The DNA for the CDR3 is TGTGCCAGCAGTGAGTGGTGGGGACTAGCGGAAAATCCGAACACCGGGGAGCTGTTTTTT.

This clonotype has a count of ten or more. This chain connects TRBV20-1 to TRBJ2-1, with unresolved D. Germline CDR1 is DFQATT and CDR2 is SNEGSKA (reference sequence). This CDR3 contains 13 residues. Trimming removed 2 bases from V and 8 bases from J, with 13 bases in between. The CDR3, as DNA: TGCAGTGCTAGAATATCAATTTGGGATGAGCAGTTCTTC. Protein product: CSARISIWDEQFF.

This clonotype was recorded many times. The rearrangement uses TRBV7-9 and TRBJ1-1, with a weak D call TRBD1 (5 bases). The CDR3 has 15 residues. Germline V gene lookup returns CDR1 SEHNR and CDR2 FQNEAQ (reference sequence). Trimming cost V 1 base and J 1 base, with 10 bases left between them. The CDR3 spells CASSLVGGGNTEAFF. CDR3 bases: TGTGCCAGCAGCTTAGTGGGGGGTGGGAACACTGAAGCTTTCTTT.

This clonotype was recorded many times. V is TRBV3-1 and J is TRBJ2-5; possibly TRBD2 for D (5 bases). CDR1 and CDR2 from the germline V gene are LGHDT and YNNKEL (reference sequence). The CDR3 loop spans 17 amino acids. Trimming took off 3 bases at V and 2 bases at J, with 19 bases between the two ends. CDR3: CASSHRTRNAIQETQYF. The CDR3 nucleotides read TGTGCCAGCAGCCATCGTACTAGGAACGCGATACAAGAGACCCAGTACTTC.

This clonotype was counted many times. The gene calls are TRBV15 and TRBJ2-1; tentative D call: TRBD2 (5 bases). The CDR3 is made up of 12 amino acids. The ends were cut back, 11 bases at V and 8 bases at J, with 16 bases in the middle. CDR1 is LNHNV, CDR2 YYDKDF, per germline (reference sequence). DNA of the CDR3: TGTGCCGCGCGGCGTGGACTCTATGAGCAGTTCTTC. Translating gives CAARRGLYEQFF.

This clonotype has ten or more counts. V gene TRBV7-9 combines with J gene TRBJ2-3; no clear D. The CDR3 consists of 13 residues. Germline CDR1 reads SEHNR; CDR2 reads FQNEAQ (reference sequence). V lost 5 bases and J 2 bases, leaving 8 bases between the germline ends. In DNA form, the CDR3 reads TGTGCCAGCAGCCCAGACACCACAGATACGCAGTATTTT. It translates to CASSPDTTDTQYF.

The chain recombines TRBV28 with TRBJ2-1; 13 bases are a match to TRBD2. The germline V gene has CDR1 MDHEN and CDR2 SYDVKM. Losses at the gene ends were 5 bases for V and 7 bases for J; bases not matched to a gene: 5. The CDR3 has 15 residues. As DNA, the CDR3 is TGTGCCAGCAGTGCCTGGACTAGCGGGAGTAATGAGCAGTTCTTC. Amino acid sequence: CASSAWTSGSNEQFF.

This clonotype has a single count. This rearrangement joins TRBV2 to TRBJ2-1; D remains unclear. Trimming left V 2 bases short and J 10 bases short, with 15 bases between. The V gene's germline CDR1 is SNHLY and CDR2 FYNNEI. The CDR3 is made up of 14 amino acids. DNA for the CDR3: TGTGCCAGCAGTGAAAGGGTAGGCGACGTCGAGCAGTTCTTC. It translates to CASSERVGDVEQFF.

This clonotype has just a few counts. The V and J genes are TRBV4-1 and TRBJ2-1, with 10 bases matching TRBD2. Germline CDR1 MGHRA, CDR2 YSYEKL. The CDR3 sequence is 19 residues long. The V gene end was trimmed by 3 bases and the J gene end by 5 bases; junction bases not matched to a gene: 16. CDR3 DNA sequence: TGCGCCAGCAGCCAGTCCCTTCGGCTAGCGGGAGAAAGAGACAATGAGCAGTTCTTC. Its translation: CASSQSLRLAGERDNEQFF.

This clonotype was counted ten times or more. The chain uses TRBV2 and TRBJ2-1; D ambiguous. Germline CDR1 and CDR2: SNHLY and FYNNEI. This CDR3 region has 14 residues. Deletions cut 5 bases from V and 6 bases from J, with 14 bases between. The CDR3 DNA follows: TGTGCCAGCAGTCCTCCGCCATTCGGCAATGAGCAGTTCTTC. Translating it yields CASSPPPFGNEQFF.

The CDR3 sequence: CASSVRVNTEAFF. The CDR3 DNA sequence: TGCGCCAGCAGCGTAAGAGTGAACACTGAAGCTTTCTTT. V is TRBV5-1 and J is TRBJ1-1; D gene uncertain. Trimming shortened V by 4 bases and J by 0 bases, and 7 bases separated the two germline ends. Germline CDR1 and CDR2: SGHRS and YFSETQ. This CDR3 is 13 amino acids long.

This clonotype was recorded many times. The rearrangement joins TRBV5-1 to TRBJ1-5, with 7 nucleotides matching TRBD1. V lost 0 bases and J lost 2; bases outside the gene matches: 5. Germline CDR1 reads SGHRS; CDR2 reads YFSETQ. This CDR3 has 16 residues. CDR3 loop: CASSLGDSIGNQPQHF. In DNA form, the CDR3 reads TGCGCCAGCAGCTTGGGGGACAGCATCGGCAATCAGCCCCAGCATTTT. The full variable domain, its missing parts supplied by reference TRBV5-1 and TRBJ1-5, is KAGVTQTPRYLIKTRGQQVTLSCSPISGHRSVSWYQQTPGQGLQFLFEYFSETQRNKGNFPGRFSGRQFSNSRSEMNVSTLELGDSALYLCASSLGDSIGNQPQHFGDGTRLSIL.